This passage covers 14 T cell receptor beta chains from one sample sequenced in a study of blood T cell repertoires in COVID-19. The assay was immunoSEQ multiplex PCR, and TCRdb's table has in-frame clones only and misses some. The repertoire holds about 190,000 clones, approximately 78% seen once, with around 2.8% in the top ten. Sequenced material: peripheral blood. These receptors came from an elderly woman with active or convalescent COVID-19.

J is TRBJ2-5 and V is TRBV5-1; 8 bases agree with TRBD1. Unmatched junction bases numbered 1, after V lost 3 bases and J lost 3 bases. Germline V lookup: CDR1 SGHRS, CDR2 YFSETQ. The CDR3 contains 13 residues. CDR3 sequence (DNA): TGCGCCAGCAGCTCACAGGGGGAAGAGACCCAGTACTTC. Amino acid sequence: CASSSQGEETQYF. The full variable domain, completed using reference TRBV5-1 and TRBJ2-5, is KAGVTQTPRYLIKTRGQQVTLSCSPISGHRSVSWYQQTPGQGLQFLFEYFSETQRNKGNFPGRFSGRQFSNSRSEMNVSTLELGDSALYLCASSSQGEETQYFGPGTRLLVL.

At least ten counts were recorded for this clone. The chain employs TRBV19 and TRBJ1-3; D unresolved. The CDR3 has 16 residues. Germline V gives CDR1 LNHDA, CDR2 SQIVND (reference sequence). V was shortened by 8 bases and J by 1 base, with 18 bases between the two germline ends. CDR3 loop: CASHNLPWRSGNTIYF. In DNA, the CDR3 is TGTGCCAGTCACAACCTACCTTGGAGATCTGGAAACACCATATATTTT.

The CDR3 protein is CASSSSSEAQYF. The CDR3, as DNA: TGCGCCAGCAGCTCGTCTAGCGAAGCGCAGTATTTT. V usage is TRBV5-1 and J usage is TRBJ2-3, with D possibly TRBD2 on 6 matching bases. CDR1 is SGHRS and CDR2 is YFSETQ in the germline V gene. The CDR3 has 12 amino acids. Trimming removed 3 bases at V and 10 bases at J, with 12 bases between. Together with reference TRBV5-1 and TRBJ2-3, the CDR3 gives the full variable domain: KAGVTQTPRYLIKTRGQQVTLSCSPISGHRSVSWYQQTPGQGLQFLFEYFSETQRNKGNFPGRFSGRQFSNSRSEMNVSTLELGDSALYLCASSSSSEAQYFGPGTRLTVL.

The chain joins TRBV6-4 to TRBJ1-2; D gene uncertain. V was trimmed by 4 bases and J by 0 bases, leaving 18 bases between them. Germline lookup yields CDR1 MRHNA and CDR2 SNTAGT. The CDR3 runs 17 residues. DNA of the CDR3: TGTGCCAGCAGTGTATCACACGCAGGCCCTTCTAACTATGGCTACACCTTC. Its translation is CASSVSHAGPSNYGYTF.

This sequence joins TRBV5-6 and TRBJ1-2; TRBD1 matches at 8 bases. Germline CDR1 is SGHDT and CDR2 is YYEEEE. Trimming removed 4 bases from V and 4 bases from J; junction bases left unmatched: 9. CDR3 length: 15 residues. The CDR3 loop is CASSLRTGRVYGYTF. CDR3 DNA sequence: TGTGCCAGCAGCCTCCGGACAGGGAGGGTCTATGGCTACACCTTC. Together with reference TRBV5-6 and TRBJ1-2, the CDR3 gives the full variable domain: DAGVTQSPTHLIKTRGQQVTLRCSPKSGHDTVSWYQQALGQGPQFIFQYYEEEERQRGNFPDRFSGHQFPNYSSELNVNALLLGDSALYLCASSLRTGRVYGYTFGSGTRLTVV.

The table lists this clone with a few counts. The chain combines TRBV5-1 with TRBJ1-6; D is perhaps TRBD1 (5 bases). The CDR3 contains 14 residues. The germline CDR1 and CDR2 sequences are SGHRS and YFSETQ. V was cut by 3 bases and J by 9 bases, with 13 bases left in between. The CDR3 DNA sequence: TGCGCCAGCAGCTCAGGGTCGGGGGGTTCACCCCTCCACTTT. This codes for CASSSGSGGSPLHF.

This clone showed up just once. The gene calls are TRBV5-4 and TRBJ1-1; a weak D match, TRBD1 (6 bases). Germline V CDR1 and CDR2: SGHNT, YYREEE (reference sequence). The V and J ends lost 0 bases and 4 bases respectively, with 13 bases between them. The CDR3 covers 15 residues. The CDR3 DNA reads TGTGCCAGCAGCTTGGACAGGGCGGTGGGCACTGAAGCTTTCTTT. Translating it yields CASSLDRAVGTEAFF.

The chain is built from TRBV5-1 and TRBJ1-4; 11 bases match TRBD1. There are 15 residues in the CDR3. J lost 8 bases, V lost 3 bases, and 6 bases had no gene match. CDR1 SGHRS and CDR2 YFSETQ come from the germline V gene. DNA of the CDR3: TGCGCCAGCAGCTCACAGGGACAGGGGGTAGAAAAACTGTTTTTT. Its protein product is CASSSQGQGVEKLFF. The variable domain in full, completed from reference TRBV5-1 and TRBJ1-4, reads KAGVTQTPRYLIKTRGQQVTLSCSPISGHRSVSWYQQTPGQGLQFLFEYFSETQRNKGNFPGRFSGRQFSNSRSEMNVSTLELGDSALYLCASSSQGQGVEKLFFGSGTQLSVL.

The chain recombines TRBV5-4 with TRBJ2-7; 9 positions match TRBD1. The germline V gene encodes CDR1 SGHNT and CDR2 YYREEE (reference sequence). The V gene end was trimmed by 6 bases and the J gene end by 5 bases; junction bases not matched to a gene: 9. The CDR3 spans 14 residues. The CDR3 DNA sequence: TGTGCCAGCACCTCCGGACAGGGGTTCGACGAGCAGTACTTC. This encodes CASTSGQGFDEQYF.

This rearrangement joins TRBV6-5 to TRBJ2-1, with 11 bases matching TRBD1. Germline CDR1 reads MNHEY; CDR2 reads SVGAGI. The V gene end was trimmed by 6 bases and the J gene end by 6 bases; junction bases not matched to a gene: 7. The CDR3 runs to 15 residues. The CDR3 spells CASRYGQGAVNEQFF. In nucleotides, the CDR3 is TGTGCCAGCAGATATGGACAGGGGGCTGTCAATGAGCAGTTCTTC.

The chain has TRBV10-3 and TRBJ2-7; TRBD1 agrees at 9 bases. There are 15 residues in the CDR3. The germline V gene has CDR1 ENHRY and CDR2 SYGVKD. Losses at the gene ends were 3 bases for V and 2 bases for J; bases not matched to a gene: 5. The DNA for the CDR3 is TGTGCCATCAGTGAAACAGGGGGCTCCCCCTACGAGCAGTACTTC. Protein product: CAISETGGSPYEQYF.

This chain joins TRBV19 and TRBJ1-5; possibly TRBD1 for D (5 bases). Germline assignment: CDR1 LNHDA and CDR2 SQIVND (reference sequence). The V end was cut by 7 bases, the J end by 2 bases, with 9 bases between. CDR3 length: 13 amino acids. CDR3 in DNA: TGTGCCAGTAATCTAGGGGGCAATCAGCCCCAGCATTTT. It encodes CASNLGGNQPQHF.

The rearrangement uses TRBV9 and TRBJ2-7; 7 positions agree with TRBD1. The CDR3 loop spans 15 amino acids. CDR1 and CDR2 from the germline V gene are SGDLS and YYNGEE. The V gene end was trimmed by 0 bases and the J gene end by 2 bases; junction bases not matched to a gene: 5. As DNA, the CDR3 is TGTGCCAGCAGCGTAGCTGTGACAGGGACCTACGAGCAGTACTTC. Protein: CASSVAVTGTYEQYF.

This chain uses TRBV28 with TRBJ2-3, with a possible D match to TRBD1 (6 bases). The CDR3 is 16 amino acids. Trimming removed 5 bases from V and 1 base from J, with 16 bases in between. CDR1 and CDR2 (germline): MDHEN, SYDVKM. The CDR3 DNA is TGTGCCAGCAGTCCTACAGGGCACGCGGGCACAGATACGCAGTATTTT. Its protein is CASSPTGHAGTDTQYF.